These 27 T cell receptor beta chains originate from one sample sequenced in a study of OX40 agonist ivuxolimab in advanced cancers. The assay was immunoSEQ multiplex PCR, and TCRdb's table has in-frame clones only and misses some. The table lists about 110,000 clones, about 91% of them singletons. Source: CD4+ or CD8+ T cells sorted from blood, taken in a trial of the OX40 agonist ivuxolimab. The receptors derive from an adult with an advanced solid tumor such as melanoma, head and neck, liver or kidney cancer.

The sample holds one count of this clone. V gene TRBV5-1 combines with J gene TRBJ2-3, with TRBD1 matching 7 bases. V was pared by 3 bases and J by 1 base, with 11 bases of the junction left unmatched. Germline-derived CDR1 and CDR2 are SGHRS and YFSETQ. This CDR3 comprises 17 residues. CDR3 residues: CASSSQPQGLGTDTQYF. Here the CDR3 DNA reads TGCGCCAGCAGCTCACAACCACAGGGGTTAGGCACAGATACGCAGTATTTT. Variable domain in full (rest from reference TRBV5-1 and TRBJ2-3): KAGVTQTPRYLIKTRGQQVTLSCSPISGHRSVSWYQQTPGQGLQFLFEYFSETQRNKGNFPGRFSGRQFSNSRSEMNVSTLELGDSALYLCASSSQPQGLGTDTQYFGPGTRLTVL.

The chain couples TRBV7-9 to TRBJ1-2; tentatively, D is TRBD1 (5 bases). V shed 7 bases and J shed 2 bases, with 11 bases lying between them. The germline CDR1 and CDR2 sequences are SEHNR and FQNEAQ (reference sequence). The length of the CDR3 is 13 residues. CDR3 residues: CASTRSGNYGYTF. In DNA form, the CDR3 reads TGTGCCAGCACCCGGTCAGGGAACTATGGCTACACCTTC.

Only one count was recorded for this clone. The DNA for the CDR3 is TGTGCCAGCAGACAGGGGTACCAAGAGACCCAGTACTTC. It encodes CASRQGYQETQYF. The gene calls are TRBV2 and TRBJ2-5, with 7 bases fitting TRBD1. There are 13 residues in the CDR3. Trimming removed 6 bases from V and 0 bases from J; junction bases left unmatched: 1. Germline CDR1 is SNHLY and CDR2 is FYNNEI. Full variable domain (outside the CDR3, taken from reference TRBV2 and TRBJ2-5): EPEVTQTPSHQVTQMGQEVILRCVPISNHLYFYWYRQILGQKVEFLVSFYNNEISEKSEIFDDQFSVERPDGSNFTLKIRSTKLEDSAMYFCASRQGYQETQYFGPGTRLLVL.

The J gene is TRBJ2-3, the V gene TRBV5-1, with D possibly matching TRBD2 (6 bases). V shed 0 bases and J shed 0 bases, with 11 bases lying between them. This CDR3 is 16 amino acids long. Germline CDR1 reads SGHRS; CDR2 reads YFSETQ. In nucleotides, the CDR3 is TGCGCCAGCAGCTTGGAGCTAGCGCCAAGCACAGATACGCAGTATTTT. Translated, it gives CASSLELAPSTDTQYF.

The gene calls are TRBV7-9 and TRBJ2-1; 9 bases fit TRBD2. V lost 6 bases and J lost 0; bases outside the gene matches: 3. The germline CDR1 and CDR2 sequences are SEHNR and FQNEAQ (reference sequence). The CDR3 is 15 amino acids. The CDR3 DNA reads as TGTGCCAGCAGTTCTAGCGGGATCTCCTACAATGAGCAGTTCTTC. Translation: CASSSSGISYNEQFF.

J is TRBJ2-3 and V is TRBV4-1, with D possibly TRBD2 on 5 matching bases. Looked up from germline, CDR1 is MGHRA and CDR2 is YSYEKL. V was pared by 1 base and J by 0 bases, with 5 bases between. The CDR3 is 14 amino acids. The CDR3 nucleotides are TGCGCCAGCAGCCAAGGGACTAGCACAGATACGCAGTATTTT. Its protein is CASSQGTSTDTQYF.

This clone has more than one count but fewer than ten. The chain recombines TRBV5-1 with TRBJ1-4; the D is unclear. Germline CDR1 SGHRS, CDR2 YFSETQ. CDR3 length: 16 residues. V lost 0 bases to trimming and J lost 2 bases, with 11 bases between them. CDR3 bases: TGCGCCAGCAGCTTGGATTTTCGCAGGACTAATGAAAAACTGTTTTTT. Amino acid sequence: CASSLDFRRTNEKLFF.

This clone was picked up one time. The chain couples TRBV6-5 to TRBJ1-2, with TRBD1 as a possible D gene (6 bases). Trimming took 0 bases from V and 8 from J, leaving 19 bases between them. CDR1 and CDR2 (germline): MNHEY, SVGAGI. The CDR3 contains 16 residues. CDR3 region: CASSYSAGGGLYGYTF. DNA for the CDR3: TGTGCCAGCAGTTACTCCGCCGGAGGGGGGTTATACGGCTACACCTTC.

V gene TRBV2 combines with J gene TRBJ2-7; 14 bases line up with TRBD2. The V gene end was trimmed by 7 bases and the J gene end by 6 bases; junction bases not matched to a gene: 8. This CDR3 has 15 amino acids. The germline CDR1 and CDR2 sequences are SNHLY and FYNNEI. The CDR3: CASITGTSGSPEQYF. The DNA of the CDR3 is TGTGCCAGCATTACCGGGACTAGCGGGAGTCCCGAGCAGTACTTC.

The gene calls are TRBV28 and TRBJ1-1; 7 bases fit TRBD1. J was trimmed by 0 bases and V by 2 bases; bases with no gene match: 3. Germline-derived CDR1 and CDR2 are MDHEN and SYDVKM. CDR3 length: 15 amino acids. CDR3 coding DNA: TGTGCCAGCAGTTTAACAGGACAGGTGAACACTGAAGCTTTCTTT. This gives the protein CASSLTGQVNTEAFF.

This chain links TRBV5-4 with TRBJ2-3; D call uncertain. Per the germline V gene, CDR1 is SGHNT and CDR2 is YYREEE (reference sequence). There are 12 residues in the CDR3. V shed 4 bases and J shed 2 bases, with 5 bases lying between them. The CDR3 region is CASSPDTDTQYF. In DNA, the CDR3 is TGTGCCAGCAGCCCAGACACAGATACGCAGTATTTT.

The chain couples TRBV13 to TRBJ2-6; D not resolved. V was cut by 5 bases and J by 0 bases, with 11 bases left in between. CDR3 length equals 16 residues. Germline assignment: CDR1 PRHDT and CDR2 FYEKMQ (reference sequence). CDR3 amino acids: CASSRPTGSGANVLTF. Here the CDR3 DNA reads TGTGCCAGCAGCCGACCCACGGGCTCTGGGGCCAACGTCCTGACTTTC.

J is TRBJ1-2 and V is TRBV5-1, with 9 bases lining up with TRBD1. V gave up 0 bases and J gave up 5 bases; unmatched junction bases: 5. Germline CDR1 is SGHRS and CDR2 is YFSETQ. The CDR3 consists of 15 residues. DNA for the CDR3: TGCGCCAGCAGCTTGGACGCGACAGGGGGTTATGGCTACACCTTC. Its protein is CASSLDATGGYGYTF. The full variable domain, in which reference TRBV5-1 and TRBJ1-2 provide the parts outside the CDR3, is KAGVTQTPRYLIKTRGQQVTLSCSPISGHRSVSWYQQTPGQGLQFLFEYFSETQRNKGNFPGRFSGRQFSNSRSEMNVSTLELGDSALYLCASSLDATGGYGYTFGSGTRLTVV.

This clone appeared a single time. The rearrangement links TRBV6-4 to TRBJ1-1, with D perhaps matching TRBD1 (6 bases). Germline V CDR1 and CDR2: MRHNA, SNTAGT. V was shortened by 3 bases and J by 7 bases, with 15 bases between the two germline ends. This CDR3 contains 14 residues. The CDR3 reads CASSEGGQSGEAFF. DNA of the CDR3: TGTGCCAGCAGTGAGGGAGGACAGTCCGGTGAAGCTTTCTTT.

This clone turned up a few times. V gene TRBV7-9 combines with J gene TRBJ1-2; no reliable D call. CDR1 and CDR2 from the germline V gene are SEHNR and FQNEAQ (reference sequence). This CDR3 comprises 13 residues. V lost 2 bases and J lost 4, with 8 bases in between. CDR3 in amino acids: CASSLRRPYGYTF. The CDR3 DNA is TGTGCCAGCAGCTTACGCCGCCCCTATGGCTACACCTTC.

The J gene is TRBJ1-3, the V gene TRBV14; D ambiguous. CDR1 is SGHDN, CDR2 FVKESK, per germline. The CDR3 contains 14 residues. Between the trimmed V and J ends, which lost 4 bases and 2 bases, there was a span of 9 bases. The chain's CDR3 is CASSPRRAGNTIYF. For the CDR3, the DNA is TGTGCCAGCAGCCCCAGGAGGGCTGGAAACACCATATATTTT.

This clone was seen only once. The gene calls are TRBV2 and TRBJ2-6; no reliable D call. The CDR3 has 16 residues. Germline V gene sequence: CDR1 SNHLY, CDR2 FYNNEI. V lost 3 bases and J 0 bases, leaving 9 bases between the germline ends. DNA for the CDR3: TGTGCCAGCAGTGATCCAGGCAGCTCTGGGGCCAACGTCCTGACTTTC. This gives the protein CASSDPGSSGANVLTF.

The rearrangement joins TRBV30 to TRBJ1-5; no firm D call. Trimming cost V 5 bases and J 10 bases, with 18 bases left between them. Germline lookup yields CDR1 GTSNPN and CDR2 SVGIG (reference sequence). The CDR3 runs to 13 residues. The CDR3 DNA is TGTGCCTGGGGGAGGGAAGCCAGCAAACCCCAGCATTTT. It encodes CAWGREASKPQHF.

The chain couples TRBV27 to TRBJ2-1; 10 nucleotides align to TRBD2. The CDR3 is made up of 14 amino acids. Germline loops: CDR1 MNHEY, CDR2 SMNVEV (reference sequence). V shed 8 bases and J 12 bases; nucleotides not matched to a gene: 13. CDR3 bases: TGTGCCAGCTGGGAAAGCGGGAGGGCCATAGGGCAGTTCTTC. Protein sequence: CASWESGRAIGQFF.

The CDR3 DNA follows: TGTGCCAGCAGATCAGCGGGGGGGCCAGAGACCCAGTACTTC. As protein: CASRSAGGPETQYF. This chain joins TRBV6-6 and TRBJ2-5, with 10 bases lining up with TRBD2. V shed 6 bases and J 4 bases; nucleotides not matched to a gene: 5. Germline V lookup: CDR1 MNHNY, CDR2 SVGAGI (reference sequence). This CDR3 comprises 14 residues.

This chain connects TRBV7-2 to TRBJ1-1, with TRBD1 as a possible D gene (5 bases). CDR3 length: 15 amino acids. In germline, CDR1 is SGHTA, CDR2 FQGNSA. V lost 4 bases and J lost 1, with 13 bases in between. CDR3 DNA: TGTGCCAGCAGCTCTTCTAAGACAGCGAACACTGAAGCTTTCTTT. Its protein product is CASSSSKTANTEAFF.

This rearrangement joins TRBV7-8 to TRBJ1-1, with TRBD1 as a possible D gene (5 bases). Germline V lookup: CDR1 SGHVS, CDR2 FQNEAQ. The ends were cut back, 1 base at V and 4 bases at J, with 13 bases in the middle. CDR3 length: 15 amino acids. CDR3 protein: CASSLVTDGGTEAFF. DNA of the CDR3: TGTGCCAGCAGCTTAGTAACGGACGGGGGCACTGAAGCTTTCTTT.

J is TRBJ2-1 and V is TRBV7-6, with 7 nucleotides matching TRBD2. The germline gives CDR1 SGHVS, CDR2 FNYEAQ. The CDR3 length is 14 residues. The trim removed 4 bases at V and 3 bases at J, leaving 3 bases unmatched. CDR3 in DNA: TGTGCCAGCAGCTGGGGGGGGAACTACAATGAGCAGTTCTTC. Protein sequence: CASSWGGNYNEQFF.

The CDR3: CSVRGIEGPGNEQFF. CDR3 nucleotide sequence: TGCAGCGTCAGGGGAATAGAGGGCCCAGGGAATGAGCAGTTCTTC. The chain is built from TRBV29-1 and TRBJ2-1; a weak D match, TRBD1 (6 bases). The CDR3 is made up of 15 amino acids. Germline CDR1 and CDR2: SQVTM and ANQGSEA. V lost 6 bases, J lost 7 bases, and 22 bases lay in between.

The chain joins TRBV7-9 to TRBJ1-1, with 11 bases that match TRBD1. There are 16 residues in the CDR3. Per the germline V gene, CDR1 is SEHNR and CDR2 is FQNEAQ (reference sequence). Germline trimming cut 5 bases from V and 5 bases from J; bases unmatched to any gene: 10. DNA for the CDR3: TGTGCCAGCAGCAAAGGGACAGGGGGACTGGGGACTGAAGCTTTCTTT. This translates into CASSKGTGGLGTEAFF.

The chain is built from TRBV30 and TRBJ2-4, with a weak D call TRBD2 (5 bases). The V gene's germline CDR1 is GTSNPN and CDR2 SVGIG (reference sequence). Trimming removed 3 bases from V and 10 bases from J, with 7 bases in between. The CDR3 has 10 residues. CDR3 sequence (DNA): TGTGCCTGGAGCGGGGTGATTCAGTACTTC. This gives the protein CAWSGVIQYF.

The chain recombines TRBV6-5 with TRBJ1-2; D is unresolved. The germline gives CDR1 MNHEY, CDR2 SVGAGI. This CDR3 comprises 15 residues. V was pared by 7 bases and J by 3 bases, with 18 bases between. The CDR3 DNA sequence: TGTGCCAGCACCCCCCATCCGGGAGGCGACTATGGCTACACCTTC. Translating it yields CASTPHPGGDYGYTF.